A selection of T cell receptor beta chains follows, all from one sample in a study of blood T cell repertoires in COVID-19. Sequencing was performed with immunoSEQ multiplex PCR; in TCRdb, only in-frame clones are kept and a portion is missing. Among some 190,000 clones listed, over 75% were seen once. The sample consisted of peripheral blood. The receptor source for this set is a human donor with active or convalescent COVID-19. The donor label of this sample is uncertain. Each CDR3 is given with its conserved first and last residue. The D gene is left open where the match is weak. Only some rows state a clone size, as once, few, many or a class for expanded clones.

TRBV5-1	TRBJ1-1	.	.	CASSLSAGLDTEAFF	TGCGCCAGCAGCTTGTCGGCGGGTCTGGACACTGAAGCTTTCTTT
TRBV6-7	TRBJ2-3	.	TRBD1	CASVGGARDTDTQYF	TGTGCCAGCGTAGGGGGCGCCAGAGACACAGATACGCAGTATTTT
TRBV7-9	TRBJ2-1	once	TRBD2	CASSKSGGAYNEQFF	TGTGCCAGCAGCAAAAGCGGGGGGGCCTACAATGAGCAGTTCTTC
TRBV7-2	TRBJ2-3	.	TRBD2	CASSLAGGRDTQYF	TGTGCCAGCAGTTTAGCGGGAGGAAGAGATACGCAGTATTTT
TRBV24-1	TRBJ2-1	.	TRBD2	CATQGVAGASSYNEQFF	TGTGCCACCCAGGGGGTAGCGGGAGCCAGCTCCTACAATGAGCAGTTCTTC
TRBV7-9	TRBJ2-2	.	.	CASSPGTRFGELFF	TGTGCCAGCAGCCCGGGGACACGTTTCGGGGAGCTGTTTTTT
TRBV7-6	TRBJ1-1	once	.	CASSYTGYTEAFF	TGTGCCAGCAGCTATACAGGGTACACTGAAGCTTTCTTT
TRBV11-3	TRBJ2-2	.	.	CASSRSRGTGELFF	TGTGCCAGCAGCCGAAGCAGGGGCACCGGGGAGCTGTTTTTT
TRBV19	TRBJ1-4	.	.	CASSRSATNEKLFF	TGTGCCAGTAGTAGGAGTGCAACTAATGAAAAACTGTTTTTT
TRBV4-1	TRBJ1-2	.	TRBD1	CASSQEKDRVGYGYTF	TGCGCCAGCAGCCAAGAGAAGGACAGGGTGGGCTATGGCTACACCTTC
TRBV6-2/TRBV6-3	TRBJ1-4	.	.	CASSLTEEKLFF	TGTGCCAGCAGTCTGACAGAAGAAAAACTGTTTTTT
TRBV6-5	TRBJ2-7	.	.	CASSRGGSYEQYF	TGTGCCAGCAGTCGAGGAGGGTCCTACGAGCAGTACTTC
TRBV5-4	TRBJ2-7	once	.	CASSSGQHYEQYF	TGTGCCAGCAGCTCTGGACAGCACTACGAGCAGTACTTC
TRBV6-2/TRBV6-3	TRBJ2-7	.	TRBD1	CASSWGWTGYEQYF	TGTGCCAGCAGTTGGGGGTGGACAGGATACGAGCAGTACTTC
TRBV9	TRBJ1-5	.	TRBD1	CASSVGQGARQPQHF	TGTGCCAGCAGCGTAGGACAGGGGGCACGACAGCCCCAGCATTTT
TRBV11-3	TRBJ2-1	.	.	CASSIRDSIEQFF	TGTGCCAGCAGCATCCGGGACTCTATTGAGCAGTTCTTC
TRBV18	TRBJ2-7	once	.	CASSLEDTYEQYF	TGTGCCAGCTCACTCGAGGACACCTACGAGCAGTACTTC
TRBV6-1	TRBJ1-1	.	.	CASSEARDSEAFF	TGTGCCAGCAGTGAAGCGCGCGACAGTGAAGCTTTCTTT
TRBV19	TRBJ1-3	.	TRBD1	CASMDRETGNTIYF	TGTGCCAGTATGGACAGGGAAACGGGAAACACCATATATTTT
TRBV6-5	TRBJ2-2	.	.	CASNVQGLPGELFF	TGTGCCAGCAACGTGCAGGGGTTGCCCGGGGAGCTGTTTTTT
TRBV9	TRBJ2-7	.	.	CASSFDRDTLSYEQYF	TGTGCCAGCAGCTTCGACCGGGACACCCTCTCGTACGAGCAGTACTTC
TRBV19	TRBJ1-6	.	TRBD1	CASRLQAGQDNSPLHF	TGTGCCAGTCGACTCCAAGCGGGACAGGATAATTCACCCCTCCACTTT
TRBV2	TRBJ1-2	.	.	CASSYLRTRDGYTF	TGTGCCAGCAGTTACCTCCGGACTCGAGATGGCTACACCTTC
TRBV6-2/TRBV6-3	TRBJ2-4	.	TRBD2	CASSGLAGANIQYF	TGTGCCAGCAGTGGACTAGCGGGAGCGAACATTCAGTACTTC
TRBV6-5	TRBJ2-1	.	.	CASTYTGTNEQFF	TGTGCCAGCACCTACACAGGGACCAATGAGCAGTTCTTC
TRBV5-4	TRBJ1-1	few	.	CASSSRKRGGGNTEAFF	TGTGCCAGCAGCTCCCGGAAGAGGGGAGGAGGGAACACTGAAGCTTTCTTT
TRBV28	TRBJ2-5	.	.	CASSSPTSSETQYF	TGTGCCAGCAGTTCTCCGACTAGTAGTGAGACCCAGTACTTC
TRBV24-1	TRBJ2-2	once	.	CATSDSIPWRLASRTGELFF	TGTGCCACCAGTGATTCAATACCCTGGAGGCTGGCCTCGAGGACCGGGGAGCTGTTTTTT
TRBV15	TRBJ2-7	.	.	CATSRDWTSEQYF	TGTGCCACCAGCAGAGATTGGACATCCGAGCAGTACTTC
TRBV6-6	TRBJ2-5	few	.	CASSYSFTGKETQYF	TGTGCCAGCAGTTACTCGTTTACGGGGAAGGAGACCCAGTACTTC
TRBV7-9	TRBJ2-3	.	TRBD2	CASSELAGPDTQYF	TGTGCCAGCAGCGAACTAGCGGGACCAGATACGCAGTATTTT